This TCR beta chain originates from a study of blood T cell repertoires in COVID-19 (TCRdb year 2020). Regarding the study in general: The collaborator samples originated in the United States, Italy and Spain and spanned the acute and convalescent phases of COVID-19. The repertoires were released in a freely available public database meant as a resource for research on the immune response to SARS-CoV-2. Samples were obtained from the ongoing ImmuneRACE study (first 160 participants) and from some 1,200 subjects provided by 6 global collaborators. The material from the prospective study consisted of cDNA or gDNA derived from T cells, B-cell-depleted T cells, or PBMCs. The sample metadata nearly always contained a de-identified subject ID, COVID-19 status, age in years and sex. HLA class I and class II types, where available, came from metadata supplied by the sample provider rather than from assay-based typing. Subjects who had been exposed to COVID-19, were actively infected with it, or had recovered from it provided the deeply sampled blood TCRbeta repertoires that made up the dataset.

CDR1 SGDLS and CDR2 YYNGEE are derived from the germline V gene. Relative to germline, V is 9 bases shorter and J is 1 base shorter, with 19 bases between their ends. From its cysteine to its phenylalanine, the CDR3 spans 15 amino acids. Only the CDR3 part of the read is kept: 45 bases, read in frame from the first base. TCRbeta CDR3 regions were amplified from genomic DNA using the immunoSEQ Assay, a bias-controlled multiplex PCR. Per the authors' processing: The number of nucleated cells in each sample was estimated from the amplification of reference gene primers within the assay. Sequence reads were collapsed and filtered to measure the absolute abundance of every unique TCRbeta CDR3 rearrangement. For each sample, productive Simpson clonality was calculated by taking the square root of Simpson's diversity index across productive rearrangements. The immuneACCESS repertoire file appears here via TCRdb, limited to in-frame rearrangements. These files lack a portion of the clones; in checked studies, under half of the deficit traces to unresolved V genes, and the cause of the others is not known. From that table come the V and J calls and clone size; the DNA was used to work out D and trimming. In this sample the table shows about 670,000 clones, just under 90% of which occur a single time. The ten top clones hold roughly 0.25% of the sample.

Collaborating institutions collected whole blood in K2EDTA tubes following their own protocols. For TCRbeta analysis, collaborators shipped samples in one of three forms: frozen whole blood, isolated PBMCs, or DNA extracted from either of those sample types. Overall study outcomes, separate from this receptor: The quantity of clinical and demographic metadata differed by source and by participant and was supplied without curation.

This clone was seen more than once but under ten times. Its antigen target is currently unknown. Base qualities were left out, and no much larger clone turns up one base away. Recombination joined TRBV9 with TRBJ1-1; TRBD1 is perhaps the D gene, given 5 matching bases. The origin of this receptor is a young woman with acute or convalescent COVID-19. Sequenced input: peripheral blood. The nucleotide sequence reads TGTGCCACCCGAAGTAAGGGGCCCACGAACACTGAAGCTTTCTTT. This codes for CATRSKGPTNTEAFF.